This T cell receptor beta chain was sequenced for a study of glioma-infiltrating T cells after dendritic cell vaccination. Data came from immunoSEQ multiplex PCR; TCRdb stores just in-frame clones and leaves some out. In the table there are approximately 50,000 clones, 89% of which are singletons. Time point noted: after dendritic cell vaccination, including at tumor progression/relapse. Before vaccination, two weeks after the third vaccination, and at progression, PBMC were collected. The CDR3 consists of 15 residues. After removal of 4 bases from V and 5 bases from J, the junction contained 3 bases not matched to a gene. The V gene's germline CDR1 is LNHDA and CDR2 SQIVND (reference sequence).

Sequenced here: blood, sampled after dendritic cell vaccination. The V gene is TRBV19, the J gene TRBJ1-5, with 12 bases fitting TRBD1. This clonotype originated in a human donor with glioblastoma. The CDR3 region is CASSTGTGGYQPQHF. CDR3 bases: TGTGCCAGTAGTACGGGGACAGGGGGCTATCAGCCCCAGCATTTT.